The clone carrying this T cell receptor beta chain was seen more than once but under ten times. This sample stems from a study of response to subunit inactivated influenza vaccine. Using its own MiXCR run on the RT-PCR reads, TCRdb lists one record per CDR3 protein. Among 500,000 to 700,000 distinct CDR3 sequences, around 25% were seen once, and the ten largest hold under 3.5%. The CDR3 sequence is 15 residues long. Trimming removed 5 bases at V and 2 bases at J, with 14 bases between. A further study also used this sample, focusing on T cells expressing NK-cell markers. Per that study: cDNA encoding TCR beta was synthesized via 5'RACE template switching incorporating UMIs. Just one sequenced donor of eight was HCMV-seronegative, while seven were seropositive. Leadership of the CD3+CD56-NKG2C+ fraction also belonged to these clonotypes in a few donors. Nothing established the HCMV specificity of expanded NKG2C+ T cell clones.

This receptor was taken from a man aged 45-65 years who received an inactivated influenza vaccine. The chain employs TRBV12-3 or TRBV12-4 and TRBJ2-3, with D possibly being TRBD1 or TRBD2 (6 bases each). The sequencing used CD4+ T cells sorted from PBMCs, collected 11 to 12 days after vaccination. In nucleotides, the CDR3 is TGTGCCAGCAGTACGGGACGGGGGCTCACAGATACGCAGTATTTT. Its translation: CASSTGRGLTDTQYF.